These 13 T cell receptor beta chains originate from one sample sequenced in a study of vaccination effects on CD4 cells after COVID-19. Libraries were prepared by immunoSEQ multiplex PCR; TCRdb keeps only in-frame clonotypes and omits some of them. Here the sample spans tens of thousands of clones, almost 85% being singletons. ViraFEST used viral peptide pools to expand antigen-specific CD4+ T cells before sequencing. Investigators separated out CD4+ T cells once around nine days of culture had passed. Each participant was given two doses of one vaccine (BNT162b2 or mRNA-1273). No antigen is known for these receptors. The sample consisted of CD4+ T cells from PBMCs cultured with HCoV-NL63 spike peptides, taken after COVID-19 vaccination. These receptors were obtained from a human donor who received a COVID-19 vaccine. Some clones in this sample may be carry-over from other donors' samples.

DNA of the CDR3: TGTGCCTGGGGACAGGGGGGGTTGGACACTGAAGCTTTCTTT. As protein: CAWGQGGLDTEAFF. The chain couples TRBV30 to TRBJ1-1; 10 nucleotides line up with TRBD1. Germline CDR1 is GTSNPN and CDR2 is SVGIG (reference sequence). This CDR3 is 14 amino acids long. V trimming: 5 bases; J trimming: 3 bases; junction bases outside the gene matches: 6.

This chain connects TRBV5-5 to TRBJ2-1, with 8 bases that match TRBD2. Per the germline V gene, CDR1 is SGHKS and CDR2 is YYEKEE (reference sequence). Germline trimming cut 0 bases from V and 7 bases from J; bases unmatched to any gene: 9. The CDR3 spans 16 residues. The CDR3 here is CASSLGLSGGQNEQFF. The CDR3 bases are TGTGCCAGCAGCTTGGGCTTATCGGGGGGGCAGAATGAGCAGTTCTTC.

The chain employs TRBV2 and TRBJ2-2, with 7 nucleotides matching TRBD2. The V and J ends lost 5 bases and 2 bases, in that order; junction bases with no gene match: 8. The CDR3 is 16 amino acids. From germline, CDR1 is SNHLY and CDR2 FYNNEI. The CDR3 nucleotides read TGTGCCAGCAGTACCCTTGGGACTATTAACACCGGGGAGCTGTTTTTT. Encoded protein: CASSTLGTINTGELFF.

The gene calls are TRBV19 and TRBJ1-2, with a possible D match to TRBD1 (6 bases). The CDR3 extends over 13 amino acids. CDR1 is LNHDA and CDR2 is SQIVND in the germline V gene (reference sequence). Trimming shortened V by 5 bases and J by 4 bases, and 11 bases separated the two germline ends. CDR3 in amino acids: CASSQRTVYGYTF. Here the CDR3 DNA reads TGTGCCAGTAGTCAAAGGACAGTCTATGGCTACACCTTC.

The rearrangement uses TRBV5-1 and TRBJ2-2; perhaps TRBD1 as D (5 bases). Germline loops: CDR1 SGHRS, CDR2 YFSETQ. CDR3 length: 14 residues. The germline V and J ends were trimmed by 3 bases and 10 bases, with 16 bases remaining between them. The CDR3 DNA sequence: TGCGCCAGCAGCTCAAAAGCACAGGTCGAGGAGCTGTTTTTT. This encodes CASSSKAQVEELFF.

This clone has a handful of counts. The chain is built from TRBV6-2 or TRBV6-3 and TRBJ2-7; TRBD2 aligns across 8 bases. The germline V gene has CDR1 MNHEY and CDR2 SVGEGT. The CDR3 totals 15 residues. Unmatched junction bases numbered 8, after V lost 5 bases and J lost 2 bases. CDR3 coding DNA: TGTGCCAGCAGTAAACCCCTAGCGGGTGCCTACGAGCAGTACGTC. It encodes CASSKPLAGAYEQYV.

The genes are TRBV5-1 and TRBJ1-1; possibly TRBD1 for D (5 bases). The V and J ends lost 4 bases and 5 bases respectively, with 18 bases between them. The CDR3 runs to 15 residues. Germline V gene lookup returns CDR1 SGHRS and CDR2 YFSETQ. The CDR3 protein is CASSPDRQRRTEAFF. The CDR3 DNA reads as TGCGCCAGCAGCCCAGATAGACAGCGGAGGACTGAAGCTTTCTTT.

Points on this clone: A read error may produce the germline difference seen at one junction end. The rearrangement links TRBV9 to TRBJ1-5, with a possible D match to TRBD1 (6 bases). This CDR3 is 13 amino acids long. CDR1 SGDLS and CDR2 YYNGEE come from the germline V gene. CDR3 in amino acids: CASSRDNNQPQHF. In DNA form, the CDR3 reads TGTGCCAGCAGCCGGGACAATAATCAACCCCAGCATTTT.

The CDR3 DNA sequence: TGTGCCAGTAGTATAAGGGCAGGGGAACATCAGCCCCAGCATTTT. Amino acid sequence: CASSIRAGEHQPQHF. The gene calls are TRBV19 and TRBJ1-5, with D perhaps TRBD1 (6 bases). Trimming pared 2 bases from V and 5 bases from J, leaving 13 bases between. Germline loops: CDR1 LNHDA, CDR2 SQIVND (reference sequence). The CDR3 loop spans 15 amino acids. The entire variable domain, with the rest obtained from reference TRBV19 and TRBJ1-5, is as follows: DGGITQSPKYLFRKEGQNVTLSCEQNLNHDAMYWYRQDPGQGLRLIYYSQIVNDFQKGDIAEGYSVSREKKESFPLTVTSAQKNPTAFYLCASSIRAGEHQPQHFGDGTRLSIL.

The CDR3 protein is CAITGTGDEQFF. In DNA, the CDR3 is TGTGCCATCACCGGGACGGGGGATGAGCAGTTCTTC. The chain combines TRBV10-3 with TRBJ2-1; possible D gene TRBD2, 6 bases. Trimming removed 7 bases from V and 8 bases from J, with 12 bases in between. CDR3 length equals 12 residues. Germline-derived CDR1 and CDR2 are ENHRY and SYGVKD.

In this sample, this clone turned up once. The gene calls are TRBV7-3 and TRBJ1-2, with D unresolved. Germline CDR1 reads SGHTA; CDR2 reads FQGTGA. Trimming took 1 base from V and 8 from J, leaving 8 bases between them. The length of the CDR3 is 12 residues. The CDR3 coding sequence is TGTGCCAGCAGCTTAAATGGACTAGGCTACACCTTC. Its translation: CASSLNGLGYTF.

In this sample, this clone turned up once. J is TRBJ2-1 and V is TRBV5-4; 7 nucleotides align to TRBD1. V shed 4 bases, J shed 1 base, and the junction held 2 bases outside the gene matches. The germline CDR1 and CDR2 sequences are SGHNT and YYREEE (reference sequence). The CDR3 contains 14 residues. CDR3 in amino acids: CASSPGGSYNEQFF. CDR3 bases: TGTGCCAGCAGCCCAGGGGGATCCTACAATGAGCAGTTCTTC. The full variable domain, its missing parts supplied by reference TRBV5-4 and TRBJ2-1, is ETGVTQSPTHLIKTRGQQVTLRCSSQSGHNTVSWYQQALGQGPQFIFQYYREEENGRGNFPPRFSGLQFPNYSSELNVNALELDDSALYLCASSPGGSYNEQFFGPGTRLTVL.

V and J are TRBV6-4 and TRBJ2-1, with D uncertain. Germline V gene data show CDR1 as MRHNA and CDR2 as SNTAGT. The CDR3 sequence is 13 residues long. Trimming left V 6 bases short and J 2 bases short, with 8 bases between. The CDR3 spells CASSRETYNEQFF. The CDR3 DNA is TGTGCCAGCAGCCGTGAGACCTACAATGAGCAGTTCTTC.